The next 25 T cell receptor beta chains were all read from a single sample in a study of T cell responses to AZD1222 COVID-19 vaccine (dated by TCRdb to the early 2020s). This specimen's time point label, interpreted: about 28 days (+/-7) after the second vaccine dose. Read against the paper, the sample's treatment or condition label means: meningococcal conjugate vaccine given as trial control. The protocol used for the library was the immunoSEQ multiplex PCR assay. Here the immuneACCESS table is served through TCRdb, limited to in-frame sequences with V and J called. Missing clones are a known gap in these copies; in checked studies unresolved V genes cover under half, and the rest lacks a known reason. This sample is represented by 75,000 to 85,000 clones; 65% to 80% of them were singletons. Jointly, the top ten make up 25% to 30% of the sample. The specimen was peripheral blood, collected 28 days after the second dose of the MenACWY control vaccine. Source of these receptors: an adult who received the MenACWY meningococcal vaccine as a control.

V is TRBV7-9 and J is TRBJ2-1, with D perhaps TRBD1 or TRBD2 (5 bases each). The CDR3 sequence is 16 residues long. The V gene lost 1 base and the J gene lost 15 bases, with 25 bases spanning the gap. Per the germline V gene, CDR1 is SEHNR and CDR2 is FQNEAQ (reference sequence). DNA for the CDR3: TGTGCCAGCAGCTTAGTCCCAAGGGCATGGGGGTCCAGTTGGTTCTTC. Amino acids: CASSLVPRAWGSSWFF.

The count of this clone is one. The V gene is TRBV19, the J gene TRBJ1-1, with D maybe TRBD1 (5 bases). V gave up 5 bases and J gave up 6 bases, with 16 bases separating them. Germline CDR1 reads LNHDA; CDR2 reads SQIVND (reference sequence). This CDR3 contains 14 residues. The CDR3 here is CASSLMTAASEAFF. CDR3 in DNA: TGTGCCAGTAGTCTCATGACAGCCGCTTCTGAAGCTTTCTTT.

V is TRBV12-3 or TRBV12-4 and J is TRBJ1-3, with D perhaps TRBD1 (5 bases). The V end lost 5 bases, the J end lost 16 bases, and 18 bases lay between the germline ends. This CDR3 contains 12 residues. As DNA, the CDR3 is TGTGCCAGCAGTGCCGGGGGAGCCTTTCTGTATTTT. Translating gives CASSAGGAFLYF.

The chain employs TRBV9 and TRBJ2-1; D could derive from TRBD1 or TRBD2 (5 bases each). There are 16 residues in the CDR3. CDR1 and CDR2 from the germline V gene are SGDLS and YYNGEE. V was cut by 4 bases and J by 0 bases, with 14 bases left in between. CDR3 in DNA: TGTGCCAGCAGCACTCGGGGCGGAAGCTCCTACAATGAGCAGTTCTTC. Its protein product is CASSTRGGSSYNEQFF.

The genes are TRBV28 and TRBJ2-1, with TRBD1 matching 9 bases. V lost 3 bases and J lost 5; bases outside the gene matches: 5. CDR1 MDHEN and CDR2 SYDVKM come from the germline V gene. The CDR3 contains 15 residues. CDR3 sequence reads: CASSFPGQGNNEQFF. The CDR3 region has the DNA TGTGCCAGCAGTTTTCCGGGACAGGGTAACAATGAGCAGTTCTTC.

In its sample, this clone was seen once. This chain connects TRBV9 to TRBJ2-3, with 8 bases aligning to TRBD2. V shed 3 bases, J shed 2 bases, and the junction held 8 bases outside the gene matches. The germline CDR1 and CDR2 sequences are SGDLS and YYNGEE. The CDR3 has 16 amino acids. The DNA of the CDR3 is TGTGCCAGCAGCGCCCAGGGGCGGGGGGACACAGATACGCAGTATTTT. This translates into CASSAQGRGDTDTQYF.

The chain uses TRBV7-2 and TRBJ2-5; D might be TRBD1 or TRBD2, each matching 5 bases. The V end lost 4 bases, the J end lost 1 base, and 13 bases lay between the germline ends. The CDR3 totals 15 residues. Germline CDR1 is SGHTA and CDR2 is FQGNSA. CDR3 protein: CASSSGRRGQETQYF. The CDR3 DNA is TGTGCCAGCAGCTCGGGACGACGGGGCCAAGAGACCCAGTACTTC.

The genes are TRBV7-2 and TRBJ1-2, with TRBD1 as a possible D gene (6 bases). CDR1 SGHTA and CDR2 FQGNSA come from the germline V gene. There are 14 residues in the CDR3. Trimming removed 5 bases from V and 8 bases from J, with 18 bases in between. CDR3 coding DNA: TGTGCCAGCAGCCAATTAAATAGGGGGGTAGGCTACACCTTC. This translates into CASSQLNRGVGYTF.

This clone was counted between two and nine times. The rearrangement uses TRBV5-1 and TRBJ2-3, with 7 bases identical to TRBD2. This CDR3 has 16 amino acids. Germline V CDR1 and CDR2: SGHRS, YFSETQ. Germline trimming cut 1 base from V and 5 bases from J; bases unmatched to any gene: 10. CDR3 residues: CASSLFSGLGIDTQYF. The CDR3 DNA follows: TGCGCCAGCAGCTTGTTCTCCGGACTAGGTATAGATACGCAGTATTTT. Full variable domain (rest looked up from reference TRBV5-1 and TRBJ2-3): KAGVTQTPRYLIKTRGQQVTLSCSPISGHRSVSWYQQTPGQGLQFLFEYFSETQRNKGNFPGRFSGRQFSNSRSEMNVSTLELGDSALYLCASSLFSGLGIDTQYFGPGTRLTVL.

J is TRBJ2-7 and V is TRBV7-2; D uncertain. Per the germline V gene, CDR1 is SGHTA and CDR2 is FQGNSA. This CDR3 is built from 16 residues. Trimming left V 1 base short and J 4 bases short, with 17 bases between. CDR3 bases: TGTGCCAGCAGCTTAGAAGGCCACCCCCTCCTATACGAGCAGTACTTC. It specifies CASSLEGHPLLYEQYF.

This chain links TRBV2 with TRBJ1-3; the D is unclear. This CDR3 has 13 residues. CDR1 is SNHLY, CDR2 FYNNEI, per germline. V was shortened by 5 bases and J by 7 bases, with 12 bases between the two germline ends. DNA for the CDR3: TGTGCCAGCAGTCCCGTGGGGTGGAACACCATATATTTT. Translated: CASSPVGWNTIYF.

The rearrangement links TRBV5-1 to TRBJ1-6, with 7 bases fitting TRBD1. With 3 bases clipped from V and 8 bases from J, the junction kept 5 bases outside the gene matches. The CDR3 consists of 14 residues. Germline values: CDR1 SGHRS, CDR2 YFSETQ. The chain's CDR3 is CASSSGQADSPLHF. DNA for the CDR3: TGCGCCAGCAGCTCCGGACAGGCCGATTCACCCCTCCACTTT.

The CDR3 DNA follows: TGCAGTGCTAGTGCTGCCCAGCGAAATCGGGGAGATACGCAGTATTTT. As protein: CSASAAQRNRGDTQYF. The chain uses TRBV20-1 and TRBJ2-3; possible D gene TRBD2, 5 bases. CDR3 size: 16 residues. The V and J ends lost 3 bases and 5 bases respectively, with 21 bases between them. Germline assignment: CDR1 DFQATT and CDR2 SNEGSKA (reference sequence).

This clone has only one observation. The V and J genes are TRBV6-5 and TRBJ2-6; D uncertain. The CDR3 has 15 residues. The germline V and J ends were trimmed by 5 bases and 0 bases, with 8 bases remaining between them. Germline values: CDR1 MNHEY, CDR2 SVGAGI. This CDR3 reads CASSPQSSGANVLTF. CDR3 nucleotides: TGTGCCAGCAGTCCGCAGTCCTCTGGGGCCAACGTCCTGACTTTC.

The V and J genes are TRBV15 and TRBJ2-1, with D possibly being TRBD1 (6 bases). CDR3 size: 12 residues. Germline CDR1 and CDR2: LNHNV and YYDKDF (reference sequence). Between the trimmed V and J ends, which lost 6 bases and 7 bases, there was a span of 10 bases. The CDR3 DNA reads as TGTGCCACCAGGGGTACAGGGAATGAGCAGTTCTTC. This encodes CATRGTGNEQFF.

The V call is TRBV14, the J call TRBJ2-7; no reliable D call. V lost 4 bases to trimming and J lost 0 bases, with 4 bases between them. CDR1 is SGHDN, CDR2 FVKESK, per germline. The CDR3 has 12 amino acids. CDR3 residues: CASSRLSYEQYF. The CDR3 DNA is TGTGCCAGCAGCCGGCTCTCCTACGAGCAGTACTTC. Full variable domain (outside the CDR3, taken from reference TRBV14 and TRBJ2-7): EAGVTQFPSHSVIEKGQTVTLRCDPISGHDNLYWYRRVMGKEIKFLLHFVKESKQDESGMPNNRFLAERTGGTYSTLKVQPAELEDSGVYFCASSRLSYEQYFGPGTRLTVT.

This chain joins TRBV7-2 and TRBJ2-3, with a possible D match to TRBD2 (5 bases). The CDR3 has 15 residues. Per the germline V gene, CDR1 is SGHTA and CDR2 is FQGNSA. The ends were cut back, 1 base at V and 2 bases at J, with 10 bases in the middle. Here the CDR3 DNA reads TGTGCCAGCAGCTTAGGACCAGCGGCCACAGATACGCAGTATTTT. This translates into CASSLGPAATDTQYF. Drawing the rest from reference TRBV7-2 and TRBJ2-3, the complete variable domain is GAGVSQSPSNKVTEKGKDVELRCDPISGHTALYWYRQSLGQGLEFLIYFQGNSAPDKSGLPSDRFSAERTGGSVSTLTIQRTQQEDSAVYLCASSLGPAATDTQYFGPGTRLTVL.

This clone appeared a single time. The V call is TRBV29-1, the J call TRBJ2-2; TRBD1 aligns across 8 bases. This CDR3 is built from 15 residues. The ends lost 3 bases at V and 3 bases at J; junction bases unmatched: 6. Germline values: CDR1 SQVTM, CDR2 ANQGSEA. CDR3 loop: CSVDGQGGDTGELFF. The CDR3 region has the DNA TGCAGCGTTGATGGACAGGGAGGTGACACCGGGGAGCTGTTTTTT.

V and J are TRBV2 and TRBJ2-7; 9 bases line up with TRBD2. With V trimmed by 6 bases and J by 3 bases, 3 bases remained unmatched. Germline V gene data show CDR1 as SNHLY and CDR2 as FYNNEI. The CDR3 runs 13 residues. The CDR3 loop reads CASRGSGSYEQYF. CDR3 DNA sequence: TGTGCCAGCAGAGGTAGCGGGAGCTACGAGCAGTACTTC.

The V call is TRBV15, the J call TRBJ2-3; 11 nucleotides match TRBD2. The germline V gene encodes CDR1 LNHNV and CDR2 YYDKDF (reference sequence). The CDR3 totals 17 residues. V was pared by 3 bases and J by 2 bases, with 7 bases of the junction left unmatched. In DNA, the CDR3 is TGTGCCACCAGCAGTCTCCGGACTAGCGGGTTCACAGATACGCAGTATTTT. The encoded protein is CATSSLRTSGFTDTQYF. Supplemented by reference TRBV15 and TRBJ2-3, the full variable domain reads DAMVIQNPRYQVTQFGKPVTLSCSQTLNHNVMYWYQQKSSQAPKLLFHYYDKDFNNEADTPDNFQSRRPNTSFCFLDIRSPGLGDTAMYLCATSSLRTSGFTDTQYFGPGTRLTVL.

The genes are TRBV19 and TRBJ1-5; D is unresolved. The CDR3 runs to 15 residues. Germline CDR1 is LNHDA and CDR2 is SQIVND (reference sequence). Trimming took off 4 bases at V and 0 bases at J, with 10 bases between the two ends. CDR3 coding DNA: TGTGCCAGTAGTACCGCTTACAATAGCAATCAGCCCCAGCATTTT. Translated: CASSTAYNSNQPQHF.

The chain has TRBV5-5 and TRBJ2-7; D is unclear. This CDR3 comprises 15 residues. Per germline, CDR1 SGHKS and CDR2 YYEKEE (reference sequence). Deletions cut 1 base from V and 0 bases from J, with 11 bases between. The CDR3 sequence is CASSLLPSTSYEQYF. The CDR3 coding sequence is TGTGCCAGCAGCTTGCTACCCTCTACCTCCTACGAGCAGTACTTC.

The CDR3 reads CASSLDGVSAEKLFF. CDR3 coding DNA: TGTGCCAGCAGCCTAGATGGAGTTTCGGCAGAAAAACTGTTTTTT. The V and J genes are TRBV6-6 and TRBJ1-4; D unclear. The CDR3 length is 15 residues. Trimming took off 6 bases at V and 8 bases at J, with 19 bases between the two ends. Germline-derived CDR1 and CDR2 are MNHNY and SVGAGI (reference sequence).

This CDR3 is CASSISASGSEGNEQFF. Written as DNA, the CDR3 is TGTGCCAGCAGCATTTCGGCTAGCGGGAGTGAAGGGAATGAGCAGTTCTTC. V gene TRBV21-1 combines with J gene TRBJ2-1; TRBD2, as called in the table, went unchecked against the DNA. TRBV21-1 constitutes a pseudogene. The CDR3 covers 17 residues.

The chain is built from TRBV5-8 and TRBJ1-4; D unresolved. Germline lookup yields CDR1 SGHTS and CDR2 YDEGEE. The V and J ends lost 0 bases and 0 bases respectively, with 9 bases between them. The CDR3 runs to 16 residues. The DNA of the CDR3 is TGTGCCAGCAGCTTGGTTTTGAGGGCAACTAATGAAAAACTGTTTTTT. Protein product: CASSLVLRATNEKLFF.